Listed below are T cell receptor beta chains from one sample, sequenced in a study of blood T cell repertoires in COVID-19. Clones were read by immunoSEQ multiplex PCR, and TCRdb kept only the in-frame ones, dropping some. In the table there are about 140,000 clones, roughly 85% of which are singletons. Sequencing input: peripheral blood. These TCRs come from a man aged 55 to 69 with acute or convalescent COVID-19. Both conserved end residues are part of each CDR3. D genes are given only for firm matches. Some rows have no size entry. The others give once, few or many, or a class for an expanded clone.

clone_size	v_call	j_call	d_call	cdr3_nt	cdr3_aa
.	TRBV6-5	TRBJ2-1	TRBD2	TGTGCCAGCAGTTCACTAGCGGGAGTAAATGAGCAGTTCTTC	CASSSLAGVNEQFF
once	TRBV11-3	TRBJ2-1	TRBD1	TGTGCCAGCAGCTCGGGACAGGAGCTTGAGCAGTTCTTC	CASSSGQELEQFF
once	TRBV3-1/TRBV3-2	TRBJ1-1	.	TGTGCCAGCAGCCAAGGACAGGTGAACACTGAAGCTTTCTTT	CASSQGQVNTEAFF
.	TRBV4-1	TRBJ2-1	.	TGCGCCAGCAGCCTGGGGGCTAATGAGCAGTTCTTC	CASSLGANEQFF
.	TRBV5-1	TRBJ2-1	TRBD2	TGCGCCAGCAGCATATTTCTCGGACTAGCGGGCGATGAGCAGTTCTTC	CASSIFLGLAGDEQFF
.	TRBV7-2	TRBJ1-3	.	TGTGCCAGCAGCGCTCACACAGGAACTGGAAACACCATATATTTT	CASSAHTGTGNTIYF
.	TRBV6-5	TRBJ1-2	.	TGTGCCAGCCACAAGGAAGCCGACGGGTATGGCTACACCTTC	CASHKEADGYGYTF
.	TRBV6-6	TRBJ2-1	TRBD2	TGTGCCAGCAGCGTTACGGGAGGTGGTGAGCAGTTCTTC	CASSVTGGGEQFF
.	TRBV6-5	TRBJ1-2	TRBD1	TGTGCCAGCAGGGGACAGGGGCGTAGGGGCTACACCTTC	CASRGQGRRGYTF
few	TRBV19	TRBJ2-2	.	.	CASTPSGQDRAIAGELFF
.	TRBV9	TRBJ2-1	.	TGTGCCAGCAGCGCTTCTCCGGCGGGGACCTACAATGAGCAGTTCTTC	CASSASPAGTYNEQFF
once	TRBV25-1	TRBJ1-2	.	TGTGCCACCCAAGGGGGGCGGGAGCGCTATGGCTACACCTTC	CATQGGRERYGYTF
.	TRBV4-3	TRBJ1-3	.	TGCGCCAGCAGCCGTTCAACCGGGACACCTGGAAACACCATATATTTT	CASSRSTGTPGNTIYF
few	TRBV19	TRBJ2-5	.	TGTGCCAGTAGGACCTCCGACAGGCTCGGGGAGACCCAGTACTTC	CASRTSDRLGETQYF
few	TRBV3-1/TRBV3-2	TRBJ1-1	.	TGTGCCAGCAGCCAAGAAGGGGGAAAATCTGAAGCTTTCTTT	CASSQEGGKSEAFF
.	TRBV10-3	TRBJ1-1	TRBD1	TGTGCCATCAGCACGACAGGGGACACTGAAGCTTTCTTT	CAISTTGDTEAFF
.	TRBV2	TRBJ2-2	TRBD2	TGTGCCAGCGCGACTAGCGGGGTATCCGGGGAGCTGTTTTTT	CASATSGVSGELFF
.	TRBV28	TRBJ1-1	.	TGTGCCAGCAGTTTGCTGGGGAGCACTGAAGCTTTCTTT	CASSLLGSTEAFF
.	TRBV29-1	TRBJ1-1	TRBD1	TGCAGCGTTGAAGGGACAGGGATCTCTGAAGCTTTCTTT	CSVEGTGISEAFF
once	TRBV9	TRBJ1-4	.	TGTGCCAGCAGCGTAGAGGGAGGGCCGCGTTCGGAAAAACTGTTTTTT	CASSVEGGPRSEKLFF
.	TRBV29-1	TRBJ1-1	.	TGCAGCGTGACTAAATTCGCAGGGGTTCCTGAAGCTTTCTTT	CSVTKFAGVPEAFF
once	TRBV19	TRBJ2-1	TRBD2	TGTGCCAGTAGTGGAGGAGGACTAGCAGCAGGCTACTACAATGAGCAGTTCTTC	CASSGGGLAAGYYNEQFF
.	TRBV6-5	TRBJ1-2	TRBD1	TGTGCCAGCAGCCCGACAGGGATCGGCTACACCTTC	CASSPTGIGYTF
.	TRBV11-2	TRBJ2-7	.	TGTGCCAGCAGCGTAACCCAACGAGACGAGCAGTACTTC	CASSVTQRDEQYF
.	TRBV19	TRBJ1-5	TRBD1	TGTGCCAGTAGCCTGGGACAGGGTCTCCATCAGCCCCAGCATTTT	CASSLGQGLHQPQHF
.	TRBV7-2	TRBJ1-2	.	TGTGCCAGCAGCACGACAGAGGGGGGGAGGTATGGCTACACCTTC	CASSTTEGGRYGYTF
.	TRBV19	TRBJ2-4	TRBD2	TGTGCCAGTAGTATAGGGCTAGCGGGGACAAAAAACATTCAGTACTTC	CASSIGLAGTKNIQYF
once	TRBV19	TRBJ1-2	TRBD1	TGTGCCAGTAGTCCCCGAGGGCCACAGGGGTATGGCTACACCTTC	CASSPRGPQGYGYTF
.	TRBV19	TRBJ1-5	TRBD1	TGTGCCAGTATTGGGACAGGGGAGTCGCCCCAGCATTTT	CASIGTGESPQHF
.	TRBV19	TRBJ1-1	.	TGTGCCAGTACCGACAGAAACACTGAAGCTTTCTTT	CASTDRNTEAFF